This T cell receptor beta chain was captured in a study of T cells in Graves' hyperthyroidism and ophthalmopathy. Study findings and constraints: Blood also showed most of the thyroid clonotypes that were expanded above 0.001.

The CDR3 contains 13 residues. J lost 6 bases, V lost 5 bases, and 5 bases had no gene match. CDR1 is ENHRY, CDR2 SYGVKD, per germline. As to this clonotype: Its antigen is unknown. This may be a read error, as it is one base from a much larger clone. The CDR3 carries no conserved terminal phenylalanine or tryptophan, so it likely arises from a read error.

TCR beta CDR3 regions were amplified from RNA. With the HTBI primer set, the TCR CDR3 went through a first round of RT-PCR. From the multiplex PCR reads, TCRdb called clonotypes with MiXCR, one entry per CDR3 protein. This table has 750,000 to 900,000 distinct CDR3 sequences, 38% appearing once. The hyperthyroidism patients had all been newly diagnosed, and their disease duration was under 2 months. Their ages ranged from 18 to 65 years. This sample holds PBMCs from 9.5 to 10 ml fresh peripheral blood. The sample was blood. The rearrangement uses TRBV10-3 and TRBJ1-1; 8 nucleotides line up with TRBD1. This sequence was found in a man younger than 30 with Graves' hyperthyroidism. The CDR3 nucleotides read TGTGCCATCAGTCAGGGGGCCACCTCTGAAGCTTTCCTT. Translation gives CAISQGATSEAFL.